This T cell receptor (beta chain) is drawn from a study of cytomegalovirus exposure and HLA in healthy donors. Study outcomes and limitations: Within a later analysis, the majority of CMV-associated TCR beta chains appeared HLA-restricted. Several V segments, TRBV6-2 and TRBV6-3 among them, could not be told apart and were dropped. Published work reported that the classifier diagnosed cytomegalovirus status with high specificity and sensitivity.

CDR1 is ENHRY, CDR2 SYGVKD, per germline. This CDR3 has 14 residues. Trimming removed 4 bases from V and 7 bases from J; junction bases left unmatched: 10. The primer mix had 60 Vbeta and 13 Jbeta primers. Libraries were prepared by immunoSEQ multiplex PCR; TCRdb keeps only in-frame clonotypes and omits some of them. The data contain some 150,000 clones, roughly 80% of them singletons. Nominally healthy donors were sampled, though unrecorded immune exposures were likely. Remarks on this clone: Its specificity is unknown.

Specimen: PBMCs. The chain links TRBV10-3 to TRBJ2-7; 7 bases map to TRBD1. The receptor was derived from a woman in her twenties or thirties in good health and CMV-seropositive. CDR3 sequence reads: CAISVVGQAKEQYF. CDR3 nucleotide sequence: TGTGCCATCAGTGTCGTCGGACAGGCTAAGGAGCAGTACTTC.